The 27 T cell receptor beta chains presented below share a single source sample, sequenced in a study of T-cell reconstitution after alpha-beta-depleted transplantation in children. Preparation of the TCRbeta library involved a method that used unique molecular identifiers. Each CDR3 protein gets one entry after TCRdb re-called the PCR reads with MiXCR. Among fewer than 250,000 distinct CDR3 sequences listed, about 15% were seen once. The source material was PBMCs, mostly from graft donor cells, sampled 360 days after TCRalphabeta/CD19-depleted stem cell transplant. These receptors were taken from a male patient aged 2 to 10 who had a stem cell transplant for acute lymphoblastic leukemia, so the T cells may come from the graft donor.

A few counts support this clonotype. V usage is TRBV12-3 or TRBV12-4 and J usage is TRBJ1-3; 10 positions agree with TRBD1. The length of the CDR3 is 15 residues. With 6 bases clipped from V and 2 bases from J, the junction kept 4 bases outside the gene matches. The CDR3 here is CASRSTGGTGNTIYF. The CDR3 region has the DNA TGTGCCAGCAGGTCGACAGGGGGCACTGGAAACACCATATATTTT.

The chain joins TRBV7-2 to TRBJ2-7; TRBD2 might be the D (7 bases). This CDR3 region has 15 residues. The V and J ends lost 6 bases and 2 bases respectively, with 17 bases between them. Germline V gene sequence: CDR1 SGHTA, CDR2 FQGNSA. The CDR3 protein is CASRPDGGATYEQYF. CDR3 coding DNA: TGTGCCAGCAGACCAGATGGGGGGGCTACCTACGAGCAGTACTTC.

This chain connects TRBV6-5 to TRBJ2-1, with 9 bases matching TRBD1. The germline V gene has CDR1 MNHEY and CDR2 SVGAGI. Unmatched junction bases numbered 6, after V lost 1 base and J lost 5 bases. The CDR3 covers 16 residues. CDR3 residues: CASSYFPRQGDNEQFF. In nucleotides, the CDR3 is TGTGCCAGCAGTTACTTTCCGAGACAGGGGGACAATGAGCAGTTCTTC.

The chain combines TRBV2 with TRBJ2-2, with 9 positions matching TRBD1. Trimming at V came to 2 bases and at J to 0 bases, leaving 4 bases not matched to a gene. The CDR3 runs to 17 residues. The germline CDR1 and CDR2 sequences are SNHLY and FYNNEI. CDR3 in amino acids: CASSEWGTGTNTGELFF. CDR3 bases: TGTGCCAGCAGTGAATGGGGGACAGGGACGAACACCGGGGAGCTGTTTTTT. Based on the CDR3 plus reference TRBV2 and TRBJ2-2, the full variable domain is EPEVTQTPSHQVTQMGQEVILRCVPISNHLYFYWYRQILGQKVEFLVSFYNNEISEKSEIFDDQFSVERPDGSNFTLKIRSTKLEDSAMYFCASSEWGTGTNTGELFFGEGSRLTVL.

This clonotype showed up just a few times. The chain links TRBV11-2 to TRBJ1-5; D not certain. V lost 5 bases and J lost 6, with 14 bases in between. The V gene's germline CDR1 is SGHAT and CDR2 FQNNGV. The CDR3 has 14 amino acids. Here the CDR3 reads CASSREPTAQPQHF. The CDR3 region has the DNA TGTGCCAGCAGCCGAGAACCTACAGCTCAGCCCCAGCATTTT.

V usage is TRBV4-3 and J usage is TRBJ2-1; D unresolved. CDR3 length: 13 residues. V shed 2 bases and J shed 10 bases, with 12 bases lying between them. Germline CDR1 is LGHNA and CDR2 is YSLEER. CDR3 nucleotides: TGCGCCAGCAGCCAAAGGGAAGGAGAGGAGCAGTTCTTC. It specifies CASSQREGEEQFF.

This clonotype has just a few counts. The chain employs TRBV27 and TRBJ2-2, with D uncertain. The CDR3 consists of 13 residues. The V end was cut by 1 base, the J end by 6 bases, with 6 bases between. Germline V CDR1 and CDR2: MNHEY, SMNVEV (reference sequence). This chain's CDR3 is CASSLFLSGELFF. CDR3 bases: TGTGCCAGCAGTTTATTCTTATCCGGGGAGCTGTTTTTT.

This clonotype was recorded a few times. The rearrangement joins TRBV12-3 or TRBV12-4 to TRBJ1-5; no firm D call. The V gene lost 5 bases and the J gene lost 5 bases, with 13 bases spanning the gap. The CDR3 totals 14 residues. In nucleotides, the CDR3 is TGTGCCAGCAGTGGTCAGGCGGGTCATCAGCCCCAGCATTTT. Its protein is CASSGQAGHQPQHF.

This clonotype occurred a few times. J is TRBJ1-5 and V is TRBV27; D gene uncertain. This CDR3 region has 13 residues. Germline V gives CDR1 MNHEY, CDR2 SMNVEV (reference sequence). V was cut by 2 bases and J by 1 base, with 3 bases left in between. DNA of the CDR3: TGTGCCAGCAGTTTAATGAGCAATCAGCCCCAGCATTTT. It translates to CASSLMSNQPQHF.

The chain employs TRBV20-1 and TRBJ1-5; 10 bases agree with TRBD1. Germline lookup yields CDR1 DFQATT and CDR2 SNEGSKA (reference sequence). The ends lost 3 bases at V and 0 bases at J; junction bases unmatched: 8. This CDR3 spans 17 amino acids. The CDR3 protein is CSASLWGQGFSNQPQHF. CDR3 nucleotide sequence: TGCAGTGCTAGCCTTTGGGGACAGGGGTTTAGCAATCAGCCCCAGCATTTT.

This chain links TRBV7-2 with TRBJ2-3, with TRBD2 as a possible D gene (5 bases). The CDR3 has 16 residues. CDR1 and CDR2 from the germline V gene are SGHTA and FQGNSA. V was cut by 5 bases and J by 3 bases, with 18 bases left in between. CDR3 in amino acids: CASSAQEADWTDTQYF. The DNA of the CDR3 is TGTGCCAGCAGCGCCCAGGAAGCGGACTGGACAGATACGCAGTATTTT.

The chain employs TRBV5-1 and TRBJ2-3; no clear D. In germline, CDR1 is SGHRS, CDR2 YFSETQ. The CDR3 runs 15 residues. Deletions cut 4 bases from V and 5 bases from J, with 17 bases between. The CDR3 region has the DNA TGCGCCAGCAGCCTCCTGGCGAGTACGGGAGATACGCAGTATTTT. Protein product: CASSLLASTGDTQYF.

This clonotype was observed a few times. This chain uses TRBV6-1 with TRBJ2-2; 8 bases map to TRBD2. The germline CDR1 and CDR2 sequences are MNHNS and SASEGT. V was clipped by 4 bases and J by 5 bases; unmatched bases: 3. The CDR3 extends over 14 amino acids. The CDR3 protein is CASSAGLETGELFF. DNA of the CDR3: TGTGCCAGCAGTGCGGGACTAGAAACCGGGGAGCTGTTTTTT.

The rearrangement joins TRBV20-1 to TRBJ1-5; 8 nucleotides agree with TRBD1. Per germline, CDR1 DFQATT and CDR2 SNEGSKA (reference sequence). V dropped 1 base and J dropped 4; count of bases not matched to a gene: 6. The CDR3 has 15 amino acids. The CDR3 DNA reads TGCAGTGCTAGAGTGGCAGGGGGCAAGAATCAGCCCCAGCATTTT. It is translated as CSARVAGGKNQPQHF.

This chain links TRBV7-2 with TRBJ2-2; TRBD1 aligns across 8 bases. CDR1 and CDR2 (germline): SGHTA, FQGNSA. The J segment lost 6 bases and the V segment lost 5 bases, leaving 11 bases of the junction unmatched. The length of the CDR3 is 16 residues. The CDR3 sequence: CASSPGQAALSGELFF. CDR3 DNA: TGTGCCAGCAGCCCGGGACAGGCGGCCCTCTCCGGGGAGCTGTTTTTT.

This rearrangement joins TRBV6-1 to TRBJ1-4, with 11 bases identical to TRBD1. This CDR3 spans 17 amino acids. Trimming removed 4 bases from V and 2 bases from J; junction bases left unmatched: 6. Germline V CDR1 and CDR2: MNHNS, SASEGT. In DNA, the CDR3 is TGTGCCAGCAGTGGGACAGGGGGCAGAGCTACTAATGAAAAACTGTTTTTT. Translation: CASSGTGGRATNEKLFF.

This chain links TRBV27 with TRBJ2-7, with TRBD2 matching over 8 bases. Germline loops: CDR1 MNHEY, CDR2 SMNVEV (reference sequence). This CDR3 region has 15 residues. J lost 0 bases, V lost 6 bases, and 7 bases had no gene match. The CDR3 DNA reads TGTGCCAGCAGGGTCTCGGGAGGGCCCTCCTACGAGCAGTACTTC. Translated: CASRVSGGPSYEQYF.

The genes are TRBV24-1 and TRBJ2-1, with D tentatively TRBD2 (6 bases). Trimming took off 1 base at V and 0 bases at J, with 15 bases between the two ends. The V gene's germline CDR1 is KGHDR and CDR2 SFDVKD. The CDR3 totals 18 residues. CDR3 loop: CATSDLVIGGSSYNEQFF. The DNA of the CDR3 is TGTGCCACCAGTGATTTAGTTATTGGGGGGAGCTCCTACAATGAGCAGTTCTTC.

About this clonotype itself: Given a much more abundant clone one base away, this may be a read error. The chain links TRBV29-1 to TRBJ2-3; 10 bases are shared with TRBD2. Per germline, CDR1 SQVTM and CDR2 ANQGSEA. This CDR3 has 18 residues. CDR3 DNA: TGCAGCGTTGAATTCCCTAGCGGGGGATCTCAAGTGAGGGATAGGCAGTATTTT. Amino acids: CSVEFPSGGSQVRDRQYF.

J is TRBJ2-2 and V is TRBV5-1, with unresolved D. Germline CDR1 is SGHRS and CDR2 is YFSETQ. V was clipped by 2 bases and J by 1 base, with 9 bases between them. This CDR3 contains 15 residues. CDR3 region: CASSFTDQNTGELFF. CDR3 bases: TGCGCCAGCAGCTTCACAGATCAGAACACCGGGGAGCTGTTTTTT.

This clonotype was detected a few times. The rearrangement joins TRBV5-1 to TRBJ2-7; no reliable D call. The germline V gene encodes CDR1 SGHRS and CDR2 YFSETQ. V shed 0 bases and J shed 2 bases, with 12 bases lying between them. The CDR3 is 15 amino acids. This CDR3 is CASSLVGQRTYEQYF. The CDR3 DNA sequence: TGCGCCAGCAGCTTGGTTGGCCAGAGAACCTACGAGCAGTACTTC.

This clonotype occurred a few times. J is TRBJ2-5 and V is TRBV7-9; 7 nucleotides match TRBD2. The length of the CDR3 is 14 residues. Germline V CDR1 and CDR2: SEHNR, FQNEAQ (reference sequence). With V trimmed by 5 bases and J by 0 bases, 3 bases remained unmatched. This chain's CDR3 is CASSPAGDQETQYF. The CDR3 DNA reads as TGTGCCAGCAGCCCGGCGGGGGACCAAGAGACCCAGTACTTC.

As regards this clonotype: Possible read error: a much larger clone is one base away. This rearrangement joins TRBV20-1 to TRBJ1-5; 7 nucleotides match TRBD1. Germline loops: CDR1 DFQATT, CDR2 SNEGSKA (reference sequence). The CDR3 consists of 17 residues. CDR3 amino acids: CCAKIAFRGNSNQPQHF. CDR3 bases: TGCTGTGCTAAGATAGCTTTCAGGGGGAATAGCAATCAGCCCCAGCATTTT.

Only a few counts were recorded for this clonotype. The gene calls are TRBV7-9 and TRBJ2-7; TRBD1 matches 8 bases. The CDR3 has 15 residues. V lost 5 bases, J lost 2 bases, and 8 bases stayed unmatched. Germline V gene sequence: CDR1 SEHNR, CDR2 FQNEAQ (reference sequence). CDR3 protein: CASSPPTGVPYEQYF. In DNA, the CDR3 is TGTGCCAGCAGCCCACCGACAGGGGTTCCCTACGAGCAGTACTTC.

This clonotype was found once. This chain joins TRBV24-1 and TRBJ2-1; 8 nucleotides line up with TRBD1. Per the germline V gene, CDR1 is KGHDR and CDR2 is SFDVKD. The V gene end was trimmed by 4 bases and the J gene end by 3 bases; junction bases not matched to a gene: 10. The CDR3 runs to 17 residues. CDR3 residues: CATSEPTGAGSYNEQFF. Written as DNA, the CDR3 is TGTGCCACCAGTGAACCGACAGGGGCCGGTAGCTACAATGAGCAGTTCTTC.

The CDR3 sequence: CASSPSGGNQPQHF. The CDR3 bases are TGTGCCAGCAGTCCGTCCGGCGGCAATCAGCCCCAGCATTTT. The chain uses TRBV7-2 and TRBJ1-5; D gene unclear. The CDR3 covers 14 residues. Germline V gene lookup returns CDR1 SGHTA and CDR2 FQGNSA. Trimming took off 6 bases at V and 2 bases at J, with 11 bases between the two ends.

V and J are TRBV6-2 or TRBV6-3 and TRBJ2-7, with D maybe TRBD2 (5 bases). CDR3 length: 16 amino acids. The V gene lost 0 bases and the J gene lost 3 bases, with 15 bases spanning the gap. The germline gives CDR1 MNHEY, CDR2 SVGEGT. CDR3 sequence reads: CASSYSGQEVFYEQYF. CDR3 bases: TGTGCCAGCAGTTACTCGGGCCAGGAGGTCTTCTACGAGCAGTACTTC.